The 18 T cell receptor beta chains listed next were all sequenced from one sample in a study of beta chain features in type 1 diabetes. Study-wide results and caveats: In every one of the four CD4+ subsets, TCRB CDR3s were moderately but significantly shorter in Type 1 diabetes patients.

The antigens for these receptors are not known. Every isolated RNA sample was fully reverse transcribed, so sequencing captured expressed TCRB transcripts. Measured with immunoSEQ multiplex PCR; TCRdb has only the in-frame clones, and not every one. The sample has about 280,000 clones, 14% to 15% seen once; the top ten hold about 0.014%. Sequenced sample: naive CD4+ T cells from blood. Source of these receptors: a man aged 18 to 29 with type 1 diabetes.

CDR3 coding DNA: TGTGCCAGCAGCTCCTCTGGGGAGCAGCCCCAGCATTTT. Its protein is CASSSSGEQPQHF. The chain recombines TRBV7-9 with TRBJ1-5; D call uncertain. This CDR3 has 13 residues. Germline-derived CDR1 and CDR2 are SEHNR and FQNEAQ (reference sequence). Trimming cost V 4 bases and J 7 bases, with 11 bases left between them. The full variable domain, with the rest looked up from reference TRBV7-9 and TRBJ1-5, is DTGVSQNPRHKITKRGQNVTFRCDPISEHNRLYWYRQTLGQGPEFLTYFQNEAQLEKSRLLSDRFSAERPKGSFSTLEIQRTEQGDSAMYLCASSSSGEQPQHFGDGTRLSIL.

The chain links TRBV28 to TRBJ2-7; D remains ambiguous. The V gene lost 6 bases and the J gene lost 7 bases, with 13 bases spanning the gap. The germline CDR1 and CDR2 sequences are MDHEN and SYDVKM. CDR3 length: 12 amino acids. As DNA, the CDR3 is TGTGCCAGCAGCACCAGGCCTACGGAGCAGTACTTC. Residues: CASSTRPTEQYF.

The chain employs TRBV5-6 and TRBJ1-1; D is unclear. There are 17 residues in the CDR3. Per the germline V gene, CDR1 is SGHDT and CDR2 is YYEEEE. V shed 4 bases and J shed 0 bases, with 19 bases lying between them. The CDR3 sequence: CASSPIRGGTVNTEAFF. In nucleotides, the CDR3 is TGTGCCAGCAGCCCAATACGGGGAGGCACGGTGAACACTGAAGCTTTCTTT.

This clone was detected a few times. The chain uses TRBV9 and TRBJ1-2, with 7 bases that match TRBD1. V trimming: 7 bases; J trimming: 2 bases; junction bases outside the gene matches: 2. CDR3 length: 12 amino acids. CDR1 is SGDLS and CDR2 is YYNGEE in the germline V gene. The CDR3 bases are TGTGCCAGCTTGGGACAGAACTATGGCTACACCTTC. This encodes CASLGQNYGYTF.

The rearrangement uses TRBV30 and TRBJ2-5, with 10 bases matching TRBD2. The CDR3 runs 13 residues. Looked up from germline, CDR1 is GTSNPN and CDR2 is SVGIG (reference sequence). Trimming removed 3 bases from V and 2 bases from J; junction bases left unmatched: 0. CDR3 amino acids: CAWRLAGQETQYF. The DNA for the CDR3 is TGTGCCTGGAGACTAGCGGGACAAGAGACCCAGTACTTC.

The chain employs TRBV4-1 and TRBJ2-1; TRBD1 agrees at 7 bases. The CDR3 contains 17 residues. Germline V lookup: CDR1 MGHRA, CDR2 YSYEKL. V lost 2 bases and J lost 5; bases outside the gene matches: 12. Here the CDR3 reads CASSQRVQQGVDNEQFF. The CDR3 DNA follows: TGCGCCAGCAGCCAAAGAGTTCAGCAGGGGGTCGACAATGAGCAGTTCTTC.

This clone turned up a few times. The V gene is TRBV13, the J gene TRBJ2-2; a possible D gene is TRBD1 (6 bases). V lost 5 bases, J lost 7 bases, and 20 bases lay in between. The germline V gene encodes CDR1 PRHDT and CDR2 FYEKMQ (reference sequence). The CDR3 is 16 residues long. The CDR3 DNA reads as TGTGCCAGCAGCCTCTACCCTGGGACAAGCGGCGGGGAGCTGTTTTTT. Encoded protein: CASSLYPGTSGGELFF.

The table lists this clone with a few counts. V gene TRBV9 combines with J gene TRBJ2-2; perhaps TRBD2 as D (5 bases). With 0 bases removed from V and 6 bases from J, the gap between germline ends came to 12 bases. Germline V gives CDR1 SGDLS, CDR2 YYNGEE. CDR3 length: 15 residues. DNA for the CDR3: TGTGCCAGCAGCGTAGTCGGGGTGAGGGCCGGGGAGCTGTTTTTT. Its protein is CASSVVGVRAGELFF. The full variable domain, its missing parts supplied by reference TRBV9 and TRBJ2-2, is DSGVTQTPKHLITATGQRVTLRCSPRSGDLSVYWYQQSLDQGLQFLIQYYNGEERAKGNILERFSAQQFPDLHSELNLSSLELGDSALYFCASSVVGVRAGELFFGEGSRLTVL.

This clone has only a few counts. The chain has TRBV28 and TRBJ1-2; 9 bases are a match to TRBD1. V gave up 3 bases and J gave up 6 bases; unmatched junction bases: 14. Germline CDR1 is MDHEN and CDR2 is SYDVKM. The CDR3 consists of 17 residues. In DNA form, the CDR3 reads TGTGCCAGCAGTTTTCGTGGGGTAGGGACAGGGAGCCATGGCTACACCTTC. It translates to CASSFRGVGTGSHGYTF.

The sample holds a few counts of this clone. The chain is built from TRBV6-1 and TRBJ2-3; 13 positions agree with TRBD2. Germline lookup yields CDR1 MNHNS and CDR2 SASEGT. The CDR3 is 16 amino acids. Trimming at V came to 6 bases and at J to 2 bases, leaving 5 bases not matched to a gene. In nucleotides, the CDR3 is TGTGCCAGCAGAGAACTAGCGGGAGGGACCACAGATACGCAGTATTTT. Translating gives CASRELAGGTTDTQYF.

The chain is built from TRBV7-2 and TRBJ2-3, with TRBD2 as a possible D gene (6 bases). There are 15 residues in the CDR3. Germline lookup yields CDR1 SGHTA and CDR2 FQGNSA. V dropped 2 bases and J dropped 0 bases, with 9 bases sitting between them. DNA of the CDR3: TGTGCCAGCAGCTTATCGCGGGGCAGCACAGATACGCAGTATTTT. This translates into CASSLSRGSTDTQYF.

This sequence joins TRBV7-2 and TRBJ2-3; 9 nucleotides match TRBD2. V was pared by 1 base and J by 0 bases, with 2 bases of the junction left unmatched. The germline V gene has CDR1 SGHTA and CDR2 FQGNSA. CDR3 length equals 16 residues. DNA of the CDR3: TGTGCCAGCAGCTTAGGGCGGGGGGGTAGCACAGATACGCAGTATTTT. Its translation: CASSLGRGGSTDTQYF. The entire variable domain, with the rest obtained from reference TRBV7-2 and TRBJ2-3, is as follows: GAGVSQSPSNKVTEKGKDVELRCDPISGHTALYWYRQSLGQGLEFLIYFQGNSAPDKSGLPSDRFSAERTGGSVSTLTIQRTQQEDSAVYLCASSLGRGGSTDTQYFGPGTRLTVL.

The gene calls are TRBV30 and TRBJ1-5, with 7 nucleotides matching TRBD1. J lost 3 bases, V lost 2 bases, and 7 bases had no gene match. Germline assignment: CDR1 GTSNPN and CDR2 SVGIG (reference sequence). This CDR3 contains 15 residues. CDR3: CAWSTQTGPNQPQHF. In nucleotides, the CDR3 is TGTGCCTGGAGTACCCAGACAGGGCCCAATCAGCCCCAGCATTTT.

In its sample, this clone was seen a few times. V gene TRBV28 combines with J gene TRBJ2-3; D uncertain. Trimming pared 4 bases from V and 4 bases from J, leaving 9 bases between. The CDR3 has 13 residues. Germline V lookup: CDR1 MDHEN, CDR2 SYDVKM. The CDR3 here is CASSSPAADTQYF. The CDR3 bases are TGTGCCAGCAGTTCCCCGGCGGCAGATACGCAGTATTTT.

This clone showed up just a few times. The V gene is TRBV25-1, the J gene TRBJ1-1; D remains unclear. There are 15 residues in the CDR3. Trimming took off 1 base at V and 0 bases at J, with 9 bases between the two ends. Germline V gene lookup returns CDR1 MGHDK and CDR2 SYGVNS. The CDR3 DNA follows: TGTGCCAGCAGTGAATCCGGTGTAATGAACACTGAAGCTTTCTTT. Amino acid sequence: CASSESGVMNTEAFF. The full variable domain, its missing parts supplied by reference TRBV25-1 and TRBJ1-1, is EADIYQTPRYLVIGTGKKITLECSQTMGHDKMYWYQQDPGMELHLIHYSYGVNSTEKGDLSSESTVSRIRTEHFPLTLESARPSHTSQYLCASSESGVMNTEAFFGQGTRLTVV.

V gene TRBV6-6 combines with J gene TRBJ2-7; possible D gene TRBD2, 6 bases. The CDR3 contains 14 residues. V lost 2 bases and J lost 3, with 11 bases in between. CDR1 and CDR2 (germline): MNHNY, SVGAGI (reference sequence). Here the CDR3 DNA reads TGTGCCAGCAGTTACGTGGATAGCGGCTACGAGCAGTACTTC. This encodes CASSYVDSGYEQYF.

This chain uses TRBV30 with TRBJ2-7, with TRBD2 identical over 9 bases. V lost 1 base to trimming and J lost 2 bases; unmatched junction nucleotides: 6. Germline CDR1 and CDR2: GTSNPN and SVGIG (reference sequence). The length of the CDR3 is 15 residues. The CDR3 loop reads CAWSGSGGPPYEQYF. The CDR3 nucleotides read TGTGCCTGGAGTGGCAGCGGGGGGCCCCCCTACGAGCAGTACTTC.

This clone was counted a few times. The genes are TRBV30 and TRBJ2-7; TRBD1 is a possible D gene (6 bases). This CDR3 spans 14 amino acids. Germline assignment: CDR1 GTSNPN and CDR2 SVGIG (reference sequence). Trimming pared 0 bases from V and 7 bases from J, leaving 16 bases between. CDR3 bases: TGTGCCTGGAGTGTGAGAGACAGGCTTTCTGAGCAGTACTTC. It codes for CAWSVRDRLSEQYF.